This record covers a single T cell receptor beta chain. This sample was taken from a study of blood T cell repertoires in COVID-19. About the research overall: The analysed material was cDNA or gDNA that came from T cells, B-cell-depleted T cells, or PBMCs.

Clones were read by immunoSEQ multiplex PCR, and TCRdb kept only the in-frame ones, dropping some. This table has 250,000 to 300,000 clones, 80% to 85% appearing once. The specimen sequenced was peripheral blood. The receptor was derived from a woman aged 60 to 75 with active or convalescent COVID-19.

The CDR3 protein is CASSYSTGWAEAFF. The CDR3 bases are TGTGCCAGCAGTTACTCGACTGGGTGGGCTGAAGCTTTCTTT. The chain links TRBV6-6 to TRBJ1-1; D call uncertain. V lost 0 bases, J lost 6 bases, and 11 bases lay in between. Germline CDR1 is MNHNY and CDR2 is SVGAGI (reference sequence). The CDR3 is 14 amino acids.